The 16 T cell receptor beta chains below all came from one sample that was sequenced in a study of T cells in Graves' hyperthyroidism and ophthalmopathy. TCR beta CDR3 sequences were amplified from RNA transcripts. TCR CDR3 regions were first amplified by RT-PCR with HTBI primers. One entry per CDR3 protein results from TCRdb running MiXCR on the multiplex PCR reads. The data show almost 600,000 distinct CDR3 sequences, 11% to 15% seen once. Input material: blood. The source is a woman aged 25 to 39 with Graves' hyperthyroidism that later progressed to Graves' ophthalmopathy.

The sample holds a few counts of this clonotype. V gene TRBV30 combines with J gene TRBJ1-3; D uncertain. V was cut by 0 bases and J by 4 bases, with 10 bases left in between. This CDR3 is built from 14 residues. Germline lookup yields CDR1 GTSNPN and CDR2 SVGIG (reference sequence). The CDR3 region is CAWSVRSSGNTIYF. The CDR3 DNA reads TGTGCCTGGAGTGTACGGTCGTCGGGAAACACCATATATTTT.

The table lists this clonotype with many counts. The gene calls are TRBV5-1 and TRBJ1-1, with D uncertain. Trimming took 2 bases from V and 7 from J, leaving 15 bases between them. CDR3 length equals 14 residues. Germline V gives CDR1 SGHRS, CDR2 YFSETQ. The CDR3 is CASSLANSVSEAFF. DNA of the CDR3: TGCGCCAGCAGCTTAGCGAATTCGGTGAGTGAAGCTTTCTTT.

This clonotype was seen once. This chain connects TRBV10-3 to TRBJ1-6; tentatively, D is TRBD1 (6 bases). The CDR3 consists of 17 residues. V gave up 3 bases and J gave up 0 bases, with 12 bases separating them. CDR1 is ENHRY and CDR2 is SYGVKD in the germline V gene. CDR3 sequence (DNA): TGTGCCATCAGTGAAGAGGGGGGGCGCTCCTATAATTCACCCCTCCACTTT. It is translated as CAISEEGGRSYNSPLHF.

In its sample, this clonotype was seen many times. The chain uses TRBV20-1 and TRBJ1-5; D uncertain. This CDR3 spans 13 amino acids. Germline V gene data show CDR1 as DFQATT and CDR2 as SNEGSKA (reference sequence). V was pared by 0 bases and J by 5 bases, with 8 bases between. In DNA, the CDR3 is TGCAGTGCTAGAGAGGCGTTCGATCAGCCCCAGCATTTT. As protein: CSAREAFDQPQHF.

This clonotype was seen more than once but under ten times. The chain recombines TRBV6-1 with TRBJ1-1; D perhaps matches TRBD1 (5 bases). This CDR3 contains 14 residues. Germline CDR1 is MNHNS and CDR2 is SASEGT. The V and J ends lost 7 bases and 5 bases respectively, with 17 bases between them. CDR3: CASTTGTPTTEAFF. Here the CDR3 DNA reads TGTGCCAGCACGACCGGGACCCCTACAACTGAAGCTTTCTTT.

The table lists this clonotype with many counts. CDR3 nucleotides: TGTGCCAGCAGGACTAGCGGGCCGGGCGAGACCCAGTACTTC. This translates into CASRTSGPGETQYF. The V call is TRBV6-2 or TRBV6-3, the J call TRBJ2-5, with 10 bases that match TRBD2. This CDR3 region has 14 residues. Unmatched junction bases numbered 6, after V lost 6 bases and J lost 5 bases. From germline, CDR1 is MNHEY and CDR2 SVGEGT.

This clonotype was detected many times. J is TRBJ1-2 and V is TRBV20-1, with D possibly TRBD1 on 5 matching bases. Deletions cut 7 bases from V and 6 bases from J, with 9 bases between. Germline CDR1 reads DFQATT; CDR2 reads SNEGSKA (reference sequence). The CDR3 totals 10 residues. Here the CDR3 DNA reads TGCAGTGACAGGACTCATGGCTACACCTTC. This translates into CSDRTHGYTF.

This clonotype came up many times. This chain connects TRBV24-1 to TRBJ2-7; TRBD1 matches at 8 bases. J was trimmed by 5 bases and V by 9 bases; bases with no gene match: 8. Germline values: CDR1 KGHDR, CDR2 SFDVKD. The CDR3 is 13 residues long. The CDR3 DNA reads TGTGCCACCGCTAGGGCAGGGGGCGACGAGCAGTACTTC. It is translated as CATARAGGDEQYF.

This sequence joins TRBV19 and TRBJ2-2; no firm D call. The CDR3 has 15 amino acids. V gave up 2 bases and J gave up 2 bases, with 9 bases separating them. CDR1 and CDR2 (germline): LNHDA, SQIVND (reference sequence). CDR3 in amino acids: CASSIIGLNTGELFF. In DNA, the CDR3 is TGTGCCAGTAGTATAATAGGGTTAAACACCGGGGAGCTGTTTTTT.

Many counts were recorded for this clonotype. V gene TRBV20-1 combines with J gene TRBJ2-1; 7 bases are a match to TRBD2. The V segment lost 0 bases and the J segment 5 bases; nucleotides outside the gene matches: 1. The germline V gene has CDR1 DFQATT and CDR2 SNEGSKA (reference sequence). The CDR3 extends over 13 amino acids. DNA for the CDR3: TGCAGTGCTAGAGATCTAGCGGACAATGAGCAGTTCTTC. Encoded protein: CSARDLADNEQFF.

The chain uses TRBV6-2 or TRBV6-3 and TRBJ2-2; 11 positions agree with TRBD1. The CDR3 extends over 15 amino acids. CDR1 and CDR2 (germline): MNHEY, SVGEGT. With 4 bases clipped from V and 7 bases from J, the junction kept 5 bases outside the gene matches. CDR3 protein: CASSWTGGADGELFF. In DNA form, the CDR3 reads TGTGCCAGCAGTTGGACAGGGGGCGCGGACGGGGAGCTGTTTTTT.

The genes are TRBV18 and TRBJ1-5; 9 bases are a match to TRBD1. J gave up 2 bases and V 3 bases, and 14 bases lay outside the gene matches. CDR3 length equals 19 residues. From germline, CDR1 is KGHSH and CDR2 LQKENI. The CDR3 region has the DNA TGTGCCAGCTCACCCTCCGGGACAGGGATGTTGCGGGGCAATCAGCCCCAGCATTTT. As protein: CASSPSGTGMLRGNQPQHF.

This clonotype came up a few times. The chain recombines TRBV6-1 with TRBJ2-3, with D unresolved. Trimming cost V 6 bases and J 5 bases, with 3 bases left between them. In germline, CDR1 is MNHNS, CDR2 SASEGT. The CDR3 has 10 residues. CDR3 amino acids: CASRIDTQYF. The CDR3 DNA follows: TGTGCCAGCAGAATAGATACGCAGTATTTT.

Ten or more counts support this clonotype. The chain employs TRBV19 and TRBJ2-1; 10 positions match TRBD2. In germline, CDR1 is LNHDA, CDR2 SQIVND (reference sequence). The CDR3 loop spans 14 amino acids. V was pared by 6 bases and J by 10 bases, with 9 bases of the junction left unmatched. This chain's CDR3 is CASRLAGDIGEQFF. The CDR3 nucleotides are TGTGCCAGTAGGCTAGCGGGAGATATTGGCGAGCAGTTCTTC.

The V gene is TRBV4-1, the J gene TRBJ2-7; D possibly corresponds to TRBD1 (5 bases). CDR3 length equals 17 residues. Germline V gene sequence: CDR1 MGHRA, CDR2 YSYEKL. Between the trimmed V and J ends, which lost 1 base and 0 bases, there was a span of 16 bases. This CDR3 reads CASSQGRTLLISYEQYF. CDR3 nucleotide sequence: TGCGCCAGCAGCCAAGGGCGGACACTGCTAATCTCCTACGAGCAGTACTTC.

The chain has TRBV4-1 and TRBJ2-1, with TRBD2 identical over 7 bases. CDR1 MGHRA and CDR2 YSYEKL come from the germline V gene. The CDR3 is made up of 17 amino acids. With V trimmed by 4 bases and J by 0 bases, 9 bases remained unmatched. The CDR3 DNA is TGCGCCAGCAGCCGTTCCCTAGCGGTAAGCTCCTACAATGAGCAGTTCTTC. It yields the protein CASSRSLAVSSYNEQFF.